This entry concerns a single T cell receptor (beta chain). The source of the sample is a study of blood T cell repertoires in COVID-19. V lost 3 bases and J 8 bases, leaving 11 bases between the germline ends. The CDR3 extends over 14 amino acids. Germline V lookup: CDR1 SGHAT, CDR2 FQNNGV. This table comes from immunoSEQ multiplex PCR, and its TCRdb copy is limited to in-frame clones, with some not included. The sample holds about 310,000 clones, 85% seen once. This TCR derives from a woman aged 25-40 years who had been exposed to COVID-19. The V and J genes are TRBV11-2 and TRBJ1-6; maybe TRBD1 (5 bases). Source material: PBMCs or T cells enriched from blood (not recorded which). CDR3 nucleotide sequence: TGTGCCAGCAGCTTCAGGGTTGGTGATTCACCCCTCCACTTT. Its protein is CASSFRVGDSPLHF. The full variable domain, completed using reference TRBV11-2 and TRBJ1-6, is EAGVAQSPRYKIIEKRQSVAFWCNPISGHATLYWYQQILGQGPKLLIQFQNNGVVDDSQLPKDRFSAERLKGVDSTLKIQPAKLEDSAVYLCASSFRVGDSPLHFGNGTRLTVT.